The 16 T cell receptor beta chains below all came from one sample that was sequenced in a study of control samples from healthy donors and cancer patients. TCRdb keeps only in-frame clones here, not all; method: immunoSEQ multiplex PCR. The sample gives 150,000 to 200,000 clones, 85% to 95% of which show up once; about 1.5% is in the top ten. Sample: blood. The receptors shown here come from a man younger than 30 in good health.

This clone was seen more than once but under ten times. The chain employs TRBV18 and TRBJ1-5; tentatively, D is TRBD1 (6 bases). Germline values: CDR1 KGHSH, CDR2 LQKENI. The germline V and J ends were trimmed by 6 bases and 4 bases, with 10 bases remaining between them. The CDR3 sequence is 13 residues long. The CDR3 loop is CASSQQGNQPQHF. The CDR3 DNA follows: TGTGCCAGCTCCCAACAGGGAAATCAGCCCCAGCATTTT.

The chain is built from TRBV27 and TRBJ1-2, with 7 positions matching TRBD1. This CDR3 contains 13 residues. With V trimmed by 5 bases and J by 3 bases, 3 bases remained unmatched. Germline CDR1 reads MNHEY; CDR2 reads SMNVEV (reference sequence). CDR3 in amino acids: CASSPDRDYGYTF. The CDR3, as DNA: TGTGCCAGCAGTCCAGACAGGGACTATGGCTACACCTTC.

This clone has only one observation. This sequence joins TRBV7-6 and TRBJ2-1; TRBD2 matches 11 bases. The V segment lost 1 base and the J segment 10 bases; nucleotides outside the gene matches: 12. The CDR3 runs 17 residues. Germline CDR1 SGHVS, CDR2 FNYEAQ. The CDR3 bases are TGTGCCAGCAGCTTAGTTATAGTAGCGGGGGGGCCTAAGGAGCAGTTCTTC. Residues: CASSLVIVAGGPKEQFF.

Notes on this clone: The same CDR3 also results from other DNA sequences found in this sample. V usage is TRBV5-1 and J usage is TRBJ2-1; weak D call: TRBD1 (8 bases). This CDR3 spans 13 amino acids. Germline V gene lookup returns CDR1 SGHRS and CDR2 YFSETQ. V was clipped by 2 bases and J by 8 bases, with 11 bases between them. Here the CDR3 DNA reads TGCGCCAGCAGCTTTACAGGGGGGGATGAGCAGTTCTTC. Encoded protein: CASSFTGGDEQFF.

The rearrangement uses TRBV7-3 and TRBJ2-3; a weak D match, TRBD2 (6 bases). The CDR3 sequence is 16 residues long. The germline V and J ends were trimmed by 5 bases and 0 bases, with 15 bases remaining between them. Germline V gives CDR1 SGHTA, CDR2 FQGTGA. CDR3 in amino acids: CASSAVGGTSTDTQYF. DNA for the CDR3: TGTGCCAGCAGCGCGGTCGGGGGTACTAGCACAGATACGCAGTATTTT. Full variable domain (outside the CDR3, taken from reference TRBV7-3 and TRBJ2-3): GAGVSQTPSNKVTEKGKYVELRCDPISGHTALYWYRQSLGQGPEFLIYFQGTGAADDSGLPNDRFFAVRPEGSVSTLKIQRTERGDSAVYLCASSAVGGTSTDTQYFGPGTRLTVL.

CDR3 coding DNA: TGTGCCAGCAGCCCCCGATTAGGAACCGGGGAGCTGTTTTTT. It yields the protein CASSPRLGTGELFF. This sequence joins TRBV3-1 (or the pseudogene TRBV3-2) and TRBJ2-2; D uncertain. Trimming removed 4 bases from V and 5 bases from J, with 11 bases in between. The V gene's germline CDR1 is LGHDT and CDR2 YNNKEL (reference sequence). The CDR3 consists of 14 residues.

The rearrangement joins TRBV14 to TRBJ2-1, with D maybe TRBD1 (6 bases). CDR1 and CDR2 from the germline V gene are SGHDN and FVKESK. Trimming cost V 2 bases and J 7 bases, with 12 bases left between them. This CDR3 region has 14 residues. This CDR3 reads CASSQNRVGNEQFF. CDR3 DNA sequence: TGTGCCAGCAGCCAAAACAGGGTAGGGAATGAGCAGTTCTTC.

V and J are TRBV5-5 and TRBJ2-7, with D uncertain. The length of the CDR3 is 12 residues. Germline V CDR1 and CDR2: SGHKS, YYEKEE (reference sequence). Trimming stripped 4 bases from V and 2 bases from J, with 7 bases between. CDR3 in DNA: TGTGCCAGCAGCCGACCCCCCTACGAGCAGTACTTC. Protein product: CASSRPPYEQYF.

The V gene is TRBV2, the J gene TRBJ1-5; 9 nucleotides agree with TRBD1. Germline V CDR1 and CDR2: SNHLY, FYNNEI. The CDR3 extends over 15 amino acids. V lost 5 bases and J lost 1; bases outside the gene matches: 3. The CDR3 sequence: CASSWDRVSNQPQHF. The CDR3 region has the DNA TGTGCCAGCAGTTGGGACAGGGTAAGCAATCAGCCCCAGCATTTT.

The chain combines TRBV24-1 with TRBJ2-3; 16 bases map to TRBD2. After removal of 5 bases from V and 4 bases from J, the junction contained 2 bases not matched to a gene. Looked up from germline, CDR1 is KGHDR and CDR2 is SFDVKD. CDR3 length: 16 residues. In DNA form, the CDR3 reads TGTGCCACCAGTGGGGGACTAGCGGGGGGGCCAGATACGCAGTATTTT. Translated, it gives CATSGGLAGGPDTQYF.

About this clone: Other DNA sequences of this sample code for an identical CDR3. The CDR3 here is CASSPGGSTDTQYF. In DNA, the CDR3 is TGCGCCAGCAGCCCGGGAGGTAGCACAGATACGCAGTATTTT. The V gene is TRBV5-1, the J gene TRBJ2-3, with 7 bases lining up with TRBD2. Trimming cost V 4 bases and J 0 bases; bases outside gene matches: 2. This CDR3 has 14 residues. CDR1 and CDR2 from the germline V gene are SGHRS and YFSETQ.

V is TRBV2 and J is TRBJ1-1; the D gene is possibly TRBD1 (6 bases). The CDR3 has 14 residues. The germline V and J ends were trimmed by 3 bases and 6 bases, with 14 bases remaining between them. Per the germline V gene, CDR1 is SNHLY and CDR2 is FYNNEI. Written as DNA, the CDR3 is TGTGCCAGCAGTGAGGTCCCGGGACACTCTGAAGCTTTCTTT. As protein: CASSEVPGHSEAFF.

This clone was counted only a few times. The rearrangement uses TRBV10-2 and TRBJ2-1; either TRBD1 or TRBD2 may supply D (5 bases each). Trimming took 5 bases from V and 8 from J, leaving 7 bases between them. The CDR3 spans 11 residues. Germline lookup yields CDR1 WSHSY and CDR2 SAAADI. CDR3 sequence: CASSRGHEQFF. CDR3 DNA sequence: TGCGCCAGCAGTCGGGGCCATGAGCAGTTCTTC.

The genes are TRBV5-1 and TRBJ2-1, with D uncertain. Germline V gene lookup returns CDR1 SGHRS and CDR2 YFSETQ. Deletions cut 3 bases from V and 6 bases from J, with 16 bases between. CDR3 length equals 15 residues. CDR3 in DNA: TGCGCCAGCAGCTCCTCTGCTGGCAGGCCCAATGAGCAGTTCTTC. Translation gives CASSSSAGRPNEQFF.

The CDR3 sequence is CASSPSTGDQPQHF. CDR3 in DNA: TGTGCCAGCTCACCCTCGACAGGAGACCAGCCCCAGCATTTT. The rearrangement joins TRBV18 to TRBJ1-5; a possible D gene is TRBD1 (6 bases). The CDR3 spans 14 residues. Trimming took off 3 bases at V and 7 bases at J, with 13 bases between the two ends. Germline-derived CDR1 and CDR2 are KGHSH and LQKENI.

V and J are TRBV27 and TRBJ2-7; D possibly corresponds to TRBD2 (6 bases). The ends were cut back, 4 bases at V and 4 bases at J, with 14 bases in the middle. Germline V lookup: CDR1 MNHEY, CDR2 SMNVEV (reference sequence). CDR3 length equals 14 residues. CDR3 in amino acids: CASSYGGVGYEQYF. The CDR3 DNA sequence: TGTGCCAGCAGTTATGGAGGGGTCGGTTACGAGCAGTACTTC.